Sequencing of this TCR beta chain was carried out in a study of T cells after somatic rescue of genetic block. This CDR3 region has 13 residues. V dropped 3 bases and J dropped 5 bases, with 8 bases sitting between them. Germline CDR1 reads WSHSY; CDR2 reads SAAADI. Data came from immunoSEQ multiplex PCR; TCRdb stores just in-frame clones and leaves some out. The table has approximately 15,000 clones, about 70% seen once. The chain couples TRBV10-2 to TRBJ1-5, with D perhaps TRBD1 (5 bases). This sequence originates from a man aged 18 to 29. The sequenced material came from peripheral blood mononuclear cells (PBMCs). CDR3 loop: CASSDGRDQPQHF. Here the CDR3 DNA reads TGCGCCAGCAGTGATGGCAGGGATCAGCCCCAGCATTTT.